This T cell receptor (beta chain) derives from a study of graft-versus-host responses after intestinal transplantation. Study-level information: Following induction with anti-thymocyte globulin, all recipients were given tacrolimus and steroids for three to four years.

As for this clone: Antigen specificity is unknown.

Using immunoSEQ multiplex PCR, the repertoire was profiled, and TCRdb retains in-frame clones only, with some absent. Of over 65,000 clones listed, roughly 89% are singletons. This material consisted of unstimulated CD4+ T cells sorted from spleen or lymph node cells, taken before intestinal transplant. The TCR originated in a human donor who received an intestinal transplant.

CDR3 sequence: CASRAAAYNEQFF. The CDR3 nucleotides read TGTGCCAGCAGAGCGGCTGCCTACAATGAGCAGTTCTTC. The gene calls are TRBV6-1 and TRBJ2-1; a weak D match, TRBD2 (5 bases). The germline CDR1 and CDR2 sequences are MNHNS and SASEGT. This CDR3 has 13 residues. With 6 bases removed from V and 2 bases from J, the gap between germline ends came to 8 bases.